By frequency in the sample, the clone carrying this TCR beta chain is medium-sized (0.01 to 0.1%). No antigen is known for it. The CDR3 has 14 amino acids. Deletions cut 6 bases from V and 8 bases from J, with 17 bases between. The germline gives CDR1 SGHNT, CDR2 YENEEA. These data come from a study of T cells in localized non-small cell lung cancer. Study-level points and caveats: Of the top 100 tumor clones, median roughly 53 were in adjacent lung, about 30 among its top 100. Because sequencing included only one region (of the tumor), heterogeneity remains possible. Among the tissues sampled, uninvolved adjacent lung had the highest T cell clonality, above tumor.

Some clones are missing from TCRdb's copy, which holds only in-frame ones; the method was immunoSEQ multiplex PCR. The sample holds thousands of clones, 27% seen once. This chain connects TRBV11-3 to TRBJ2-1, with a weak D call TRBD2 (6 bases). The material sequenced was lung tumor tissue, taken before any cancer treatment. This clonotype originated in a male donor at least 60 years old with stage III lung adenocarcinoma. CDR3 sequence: CASSPTGVGDEQFF. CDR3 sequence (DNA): TGTGCCAGCAGTCCCACGGGAGTTGGGGATGAGCAGTTCTTC.